This entry lists 29 T cell receptor beta chains sequenced from one sample in a study of regulatory T cells in long-lasting Graves disease. Researchers made TCR beta libraries by using iRepertoire HTBI primers and running Arm-PCR on CDR3 regions. TCRdb fed the multiplex PCR reads into MiXCR, producing one record per CDR3 protein. The table has over 350,000 distinct CDR3 sequences, 20% seen once. Time point meaning: persistent/refractory GD, antithyroid drugs over 5 years with positive TRAb. Making the TCR library involved RNA that had been extracted from PBMCs. Material: peripheral blood mononuclear cells (PBMCs), obtained when the disease was refractory, from a patient treated with antithyroid drugs. These receptors all come from a female donor with Graves disease.

This clonotype occurred many times. The chain employs TRBV2 and TRBJ2-7; 7 nucleotides align to TRBD1. Per the germline V gene, CDR1 is SNHLY and CDR2 is FYNNEI. V shed 0 bases, J shed 7 bases, and the junction held 9 bases outside the gene matches. This CDR3 comprises 15 residues. The CDR3 DNA follows: TGTGCCAGCAGTGAAGCGATGACAGGGCTAGGGGAGCAGTACTTC. It translates to CASSEAMTGLGEQYF.

This clonotype was counted a few times. This chain uses TRBV4-3 with TRBJ2-7; possibly TRBD1 or TRBD2 for D (5 bases each). CDR3 size: 15 residues. Trimming took off 1 base at V and 0 bases at J, with 10 bases between the two ends. Germline CDR1 LGHNA, CDR2 YSLEER. The CDR3 nucleotides read TGCGCCAGCAGCCAAGGGGACGTTAGCTCCTACGAGCAGTACTTC. As protein: CASSQGDVSSYEQYF.

V gene TRBV20-1 combines with J gene TRBJ2-7, with 12 bases fitting TRBD2. The J call may not be correct, given that the DNA end is closer to TRBJ2-1. Looked up from germline, CDR1 is DFQATT and CDR2 is SNEGSKA (reference sequence). The CDR3 has 14 amino acids. CDR3 protein: CSASSSGRVNEQFF. In DNA, the CDR3 is TGCAGTGCTAGTTCTAGCGGGAGGGTTAATGAGCAGTTCTTC.

This clonotype was picked up many times. The V and J genes are TRBV11-1 and TRBJ2-7, with 9 bases identical to TRBD1. The CDR3 length is 15 residues. V lost 7 bases and J lost 1; bases outside the gene matches: 8. Per the germline V gene, CDR1 is SGHAT and CDR2 is FQDESV (reference sequence). Here the CDR3 DNA reads TGTGCCAGCACCTTCACCGGGACAGGGTCCTACGAGCAGTACTTC. Its protein product is CASTFTGTGSYEQYF.

The chain uses TRBV18 and TRBJ2-7; the D is unclear. The V and J ends lost 1 base and 3 bases respectively, with 7 bases between them. This CDR3 is built from 13 residues. Germline CDR1 reads KGHSH; CDR2 reads LQKENI. The CDR3 DNA follows: TGTGCCAGCTCACCACGGCAGAACTACGAGCAGTACTTC. Translation gives CASSPRQNYEQYF.

This clonotype was found a few times. The chain recombines TRBV11-2 with TRBJ2-1; 9 bases map to TRBD2. The CDR3 has 15 residues. V lost 0 bases, J lost 5 bases, and 2 bases stayed unmatched. Germline V lookup: CDR1 SGHAT, CDR2 FQNNGV. The chain's CDR3 is CASSLEAGGDNEQFF. CDR3 DNA sequence: TGTGCCAGCAGCTTAGAGGCGGGAGGGGACAATGAGCAGTTCTTC.

As concerns this clonotype: A much larger clone lies a single base off, so this may be a read error. V is TRBV5-5 and J is TRBJ2-7, with 11 positions matching TRBD2. The CDR3 has 13 amino acids. V gave up 3 bases and J gave up 6 bases; unmatched junction bases: 2. Germline values: CDR1 SGHKS, CDR2 YYEKEE (reference sequence). The CDR3 region has the DNA TGTGCCAGCAGCTCGGGACTAGCGGCCGAGCAGTACTTC. As protein: CASSSGLAAEQYF.

The genes are TRBV29-1 and TRBJ2-5; D unclear. V lost 4 bases and J 2 bases, leaving 5 bases between the germline ends. This CDR3 contains 11 residues. Looked up from germline, CDR1 is SQVTM and CDR2 is ANQGSEA. The CDR3 coding sequence is TGCAGCGTTGCACAGCAAGAGACCCAGTACTTC. Translating gives CSVAQQETQYF.

This clonotype was observed a handful of times. The V call is TRBV7-2, the J call TRBJ2-5; TRBD2 agrees at 7 bases. CDR1 and CDR2 (germline): SGHTA, FQGNSA. This CDR3 is 15 amino acids long. Losses at the gene ends were 6 bases for V and 6 bases for J; bases not matched to a gene: 13. The DNA of the CDR3 is TGTGCCAGCAGTCGCTGGGGGGGAGGGCCGCAGACCCAGTACTTC. It yields the protein CASSRWGGGPQTQYF. The whole variable domain, filled in from reference TRBV7-2 and TRBJ2-5, reads GAGVSQSPSNKVTEKGKDVELRCDPISGHTALYWYRQSLGQGLEFLIYFQGNSAPDKSGLPSDRFSAERTGGSVSTLTIQRTQQEDSAVYLCASSRWGGGPQTQYFGPGTRLLVL.

The chain joins TRBV3-1 to TRBJ2-7, with D possibly TRBD2 on 6 matching bases. From germline, CDR1 is LGHDT and CDR2 YNNKEL (reference sequence). V was pared by 1 base and J by 5 bases, with 15 bases between. This CDR3 has 15 residues. CDR3 nucleotides: TGTGCCAGCAGCCAAGCGGCCGGGAGAAGACACGAGCAGTACTTC. Its translation: CASSQAAGRRHEQYF.

This clonotype was observed at least ten times. The chain has TRBV7-2 and TRBJ2-5; D unclear. Germline V CDR1 and CDR2: SGHTA, FQGNSA. CDR3 length equals 14 residues. Deletions cut 2 bases from V and 1 base from J, with 8 bases between. CDR3 DNA: TGTGCCAGCAGCTTAATGCAGGCCCAAGAGACCCAGTACTTC. Translation gives CASSLMQAQETQYF. The full variable domain, with the rest looked up from reference TRBV7-2 and TRBJ2-5, is GAGVSQSPSNKVTEKGKDVELRCDPISGHTALYWYRQSLGQGLEFLIYFQGNSAPDKSGLPSDRFSAERTGGSVSTLTIQRTQQEDSAVYLCASSLMQAQETQYFGPGTRLLVL.

V usage is TRBV28 and J usage is TRBJ1-2, with TRBD1 matching 9 bases. CDR1 and CDR2 (germline): MDHEN, SYDVKM. Trimming took 6 bases from V and 5 from J; bases not matched to a gene: 19. This CDR3 has 18 residues. CDR3 loop: CASSLPPGQGHILYGYTF. The CDR3 nucleotides read TGTGCCAGCAGCCTCCCCCCGGGACAGGGACACATATTATATGGCTACACCTTC.

Details on this clonotype: A much larger clone lies a single base off, so this may be a read error. The genes are TRBV2 and TRBJ1-2; possibly TRBD1 for D (5 bases). The CDR3 is made up of 12 amino acids. Germline loops: CDR1 SNHLY, CDR2 FYNNEI. Trimming cost V 6 bases and J 4 bases, with 9 bases left between them. CDR3 sequence: CASRPGVYGYTF. DNA of the CDR3: TGTGCCAGCAGGCCGGGGGTCTATGGCTACACCTTC.

This clonotype was picked up a small number of times. V usage is TRBV10-2 and J usage is TRBJ2-7; D gene uncertain. The CDR3 spans 13 residues. Germline V CDR1 and CDR2: WSHSY, SAAADI. V was pared by 6 bases and J by 2 bases, with 11 bases between. The CDR3 here is CASRPGSTYEQYF. Here the CDR3 DNA reads TGCGCCAGCAGACCCGGGTCCACCTACGAGCAGTACTTC.

In this sample, this clonotype turned up many times. The chain links TRBV20-1 to TRBJ2-7, with D possibly being TRBD2 (5 bases). V was pared by 5 bases and J by 0 bases, with 8 bases between. CDR3 length: 12 residues. Per germline, CDR1 DFQATT and CDR2 SNEGSKA (reference sequence). This CDR3 reads CSAEGLSYEQYF. The CDR3 nucleotides read TGCAGTGCTGAAGGACTCTCCTACGAGCAGTACTTC.

The chain uses TRBV10-3 and TRBJ2-5, with D unclear. Germline V gives CDR1 ENHRY, CDR2 SYGVKD. The V end was cut by 3 bases, the J end by 5 bases, with 4 bases between. There are 11 residues in the CDR3. The CDR3 sequence is CAISDVETQYF. CDR3 DNA sequence: TGTGCCATCAGTGACGTTGAGACCCAGTACTTC.

This clonotype was picked up a small number of times. This rearrangement joins TRBV4-3 to TRBJ2-2; weak D call: TRBD1 (5 bases). The CDR3 totals 17 residues. The germline gives CDR1 LGHNA, CDR2 YSLEER. V was cut by 1 base and J by 0 bases, with 12 bases left in between. The CDR3 region has the DNA TGCGCCAGCAGCCAAGGAGTCGCCAGGGCGAACACCGGGGAGCTGTTTTTT. This gives the protein CASSQGVARANTGELFF.

The J gene is TRBJ1-2, the V gene TRBV5-6, with D possibly TRBD1 on 5 matching bases. The CDR3 is 14 amino acids. CDR1 is SGHDT and CDR2 is YYEEEE in the germline V gene. With 3 bases removed from V and 3 bases from J, the gap between germline ends came to 12 bases. The CDR3 DNA reads as TGTGCCAGCAGCTCCCGGGACGGAGACTATGGCTACACCTTC. Amino acid sequence: CASSSRDGDYGYTF.

The V and J genes are TRBV6-1 and TRBJ1-5; a possible D gene is TRBD1 (5 bases). V lost 6 bases and J 11 bases, leaving 14 bases between the germline ends. Germline V gene data show CDR1 as MNHNS and CDR2 as SASEGT. The CDR3 has 12 amino acids. The CDR3 loop is CASRGGTSTQHF. CDR3 bases: TGTGCCAGCAGGGGTGGGACCTCGACCCAGCATTTT.

V usage is TRBV24-1 and J usage is TRBJ1-1; 9 nucleotides match TRBD1. Germline CDR1 is KGHDR and CDR2 is SFDVKD. The CDR3 extends over 10 amino acids. The V gene end was trimmed by 12 bases and the J gene end by 10 bases; junction bases not matched to a gene: 5. The CDR3 loop reads CAGTGNGAFF. CDR3 nucleotides: TGTGCCGGGACAGGGAATGGAGCTTTCTTT.

The chain carries TRBV27 and TRBJ1-1; TRBD1 might be the D (6 bases). CDR1 and CDR2 from the germline V gene are MNHEY and SMNVEV (reference sequence). V was clipped by 1 base and J by 6 bases, with 18 bases between them. CDR3 length: 16 amino acids. This CDR3 reads CASSLYGVGGQSEAFF. CDR3 bases: TGTGCCAGCAGTTTATATGGGGTAGGGGGACAATCTGAAGCTTTCTTT.

This clonotype was seen more than once but under ten times. The chain couples TRBV7-9 to TRBJ2-7; D not resolved. Trimming left V 2 bases short and J 6 bases short, with 11 bases between. Germline-derived CDR1 and CDR2 are SEHNR and FQNEAQ (reference sequence). The CDR3 totals 13 residues. The CDR3 is CASSLSAGSEQYF. CDR3 in DNA: TGTGCCAGCAGCTTATCGGCAGGTAGCGAGCAGTACTTC.

The table lists this clonotype with a few counts. The chain uses TRBV3-2 and TRBJ1-5; the table's D call TRBD1 went unverified against the DNA. TRBV3-2 is reported as a pseudogene. CDR3 length: 16 residues. CDR3 amino acids: CASSQGDRDGNQPQHF. As DNA, the CDR3 is TGTGCCAGCAGCCAAGGGGACAGGGATGGCAATCAGCCCCAGCATTTT.

CDR3 sequence: CASTNHAGFEQYF. DNA of the CDR3: TGTGCCAGTACCAACCACGCGGGGTTCGAGCAGTACTTC. The V call is TRBV19, the J call TRBJ2-7, with D possibly being TRBD2 (6 bases). The CDR3 has 13 amino acids. V lost 7 bases, J lost 6 bases, and 16 bases lay in between. Looked up from germline, CDR1 is LNHDA and CDR2 is SQIVND (reference sequence).

The sample holds many counts of this clonotype. The rearrangement links TRBV6-1 to TRBJ1-2, with TRBD1 matching over 7 bases. The CDR3 is 13 residues long. The germline V gene has CDR1 MNHNS and CDR2 SASEGT. The ends lost 6 bases at V and 8 bases at J; junction bases unmatched: 9. The CDR3 DNA is TGTGCCAGCAGAAATACAGGGGCGGACGGCTACACCTTC. Translating gives CASRNTGADGYTF.

The chain has TRBV6-2 or TRBV6-3 and TRBJ1-1; no clear D. V lost 0 bases, J lost 10 bases, and 9 bases lay in between. The length of the CDR3 is 12 residues. The germline CDR1 and CDR2 sequences are MNHEY and SVGEGT. CDR3 residues: CASSYSGLGAFF. For the CDR3, the DNA is TGTGCCAGCAGTTACTCCGGCCTCGGAGCTTTCTTT.

This clonotype was seen more than once but under ten times. The chain employs TRBV12-5 and TRBJ2-5, with 7 bases aligning to TRBD2. Trimming took 7 bases from V and 14 from J; bases not matched to a gene: 13. The CDR3 sequence is 12 residues long. CDR1 and CDR2 (germline): LGHNT, FRNRAP. The CDR3 region has the DNA TGTGCTAGTGCCCAAGGAGCGGGATTCATTTACTTC. Its translation is CASAQGAGFIYF.

The V gene is TRBV12-3 or TRBV12-4, the J gene TRBJ1-1; no reliable D call. The CDR3 is made up of 13 amino acids. Trimming pared 6 bases from V and 0 bases from J, leaving 8 bases between. The CDR3 sequence: CASSDGLNTEAFF. The CDR3 nucleotides read TGTGCCAGCAGCGACGGGCTGAACACTGAAGCTTTCTTT.

V and J are TRBV18 and TRBJ2-5; the D gene is possibly TRBD2 (5 bases). Germline V gene data show CDR1 as KGHSH and CDR2 as LQKENI. V lost 2 bases and J 4 bases, leaving 8 bases between the germline ends. The CDR3 sequence is 13 residues long. For the CDR3, the DNA is TGTGCCAGCTCACCAGCACTAGGAGAGACCCAGTACTTC. Its translation: CASSPALGETQYF.